Below, 28 T cell receptor beta chains from the same sample are listed, as sequenced in a study of early stage breast cancer tumors. Repertoires were generated with immunoSEQ multiplex PCR, while TCRdb's copy carries only in-frame clones and drops some. The sample lists tens of thousands of clones, 75% to 90% occurring once. The material sequenced was blood. All receptors derive from a person aged 55 to 70 with breast cancer.

The chain combines TRBV2 with TRBJ2-1, with 8 bases identical to TRBD2. Germline V lookup: CDR1 SNHLY, CDR2 FYNNEI. The ends lost 3 bases at V and 1 base at J; junction bases unmatched: 5. CDR3 length equals 16 residues. CDR3 sequence reads: CASSDPGGPSYNEQFF. In DNA form, the CDR3 reads TGTGCCAGCAGTGATCCGGGAGGGCCTTCCTACAATGAGCAGTTCTTC.

The J gene is TRBJ2-7, the V gene TRBV5-4; tentative D call: TRBD1 (6 bases). CDR3 length equals 13 residues. Between the trimmed V and J ends, which lost 3 bases and 6 bases, there was a span of 13 bases. Germline CDR1 SGHNT, CDR2 YYREEE (reference sequence). The CDR3 here is CASSSTGGIEQYF. In DNA form, the CDR3 reads TGTGCCAGCAGCTCGACAGGCGGCATCGAGCAGTACTTC.

CDR3 sequence (DNA): TGCGCCAGCAGCCAAGATCTTCCGGGGGATGGGCAGCCCCAGCATTTT. Encoded protein: CASSQDLPGDGQPQHF. V gene TRBV4-3 combines with J gene TRBJ1-5; a possible D gene is TRBD1 (5 bases). Germline loops: CDR1 LGHNA, CDR2 YSLEER. CDR3 length equals 16 residues. The V gene lost 0 bases and the J gene lost 7 bases, with 16 bases spanning the gap.

V gene TRBV7-9 combines with J gene TRBJ1-4; 7 bases map to TRBD1. Germline V lookup: CDR1 SEHNR, CDR2 FQNEAQ (reference sequence). CDR3 size: 16 residues. V lost 3 bases, J lost 7 bases, and 11 bases stayed unmatched. The CDR3 loop reads CASSFGQGVQGEKLFF. The CDR3, as DNA: TGTGCCAGCAGCTTTGGCCAGGGGGTTCAGGGTGAAAAACTGTTTTTT.

The chain carries TRBV7-9 and TRBJ1-5; possibly TRBD1 for D (6 bases). From germline, CDR1 is SEHNR and CDR2 FQNEAQ (reference sequence). The V gene lost 5 bases and the J gene lost 1 base, with 12 bases spanning the gap. The CDR3 totals 15 residues. The chain's CDR3 is CASSPPGHSNQPQHF. DNA of the CDR3: TGTGCCAGCAGCCCGCCGGGACACAGCAATCAGCCCCAGCATTTT.

This clone has only a few counts. V usage is TRBV5-4 and J usage is TRBJ1-5; 8 positions agree with TRBD1. Germline trimming cut 3 bases from V and 6 bases from J; bases unmatched to any gene: 8. CDR3 length equals 15 residues. The germline V gene has CDR1 SGHNT and CDR2 YYREEE (reference sequence). The CDR3 DNA reads as TGTGCCAGCAGCTCGGACAGGGCAGTCGGTCAGCCCCAGCATTTT. It yields the protein CASSSDRAVGQPQHF. Drawing the rest from reference TRBV5-4 and TRBJ1-5, the complete variable domain is ETGVTQSPTHLIKTRGQQVTLRCSSQSGHNTVSWYQQALGQGPQFIFQYYREEENGRGNFPPRFSGLQFPNYSSELNVNALELDDSALYLCASSSDRAVGQPQHFGDGTRLSIL.

This chain uses TRBV29-1 with TRBJ2-1; 9 bases are shared with TRBD2. From germline, CDR1 is SQVTM and CDR2 ANQGSEA. The CDR3 loop spans 12 amino acids. Trimming at V came to 7 bases and at J to 6 bases, leaving 4 bases not matched to a gene. The CDR3 protein is CSGAGGPNEQFF. CDR3 coding DNA: TGCAGCGGTGCGGGAGGGCCCAATGAGCAGTTCTTC.

This chain links TRBV7-8 with TRBJ2-6; D perhaps matches TRBD1 (5 bases). Between the trimmed V and J ends, which lost 8 bases and 0 bases, there was a span of 14 bases. Germline CDR1 and CDR2: SGHVS and FQNEAQ. The CDR3 has 16 residues. CDR3 in DNA: TGTGCCAGCTTTATGACAGTTGCCTCTGGGGCCAACGTCCTGACTTTC. Amino acids: CASFMTVASGANVLTF.

The gene calls are TRBV10-3 and TRBJ1-1, with a possible D match to TRBD1 (6 bases). CDR1 is ENHRY, CDR2 SYGVKD, per germline. V was shortened by 6 bases and J by 4 bases, with 18 bases between the two germline ends. The CDR3 extends over 15 amino acids. The CDR3 coding sequence is TGTGCCATCAGCACAATTACAGGGCTCGGCACTGAAGCTTTCTTT. The encoded protein is CAISTITGLGTEAFF.

Remarks on this clone: A read error may produce the germline difference seen at one junction end. The genes are TRBV7-7 and TRBJ2-5, with 8 bases lining up with TRBD1. Germline CDR1 and CDR2: SSHAT and FNYEAQ (reference sequence). CDR3 length: 14 amino acids. The DNA for the CDR3 is TGTGCTAGCAGCACCGACAGGGGACAAGAGACCCAGTACTTC. Its protein product is CASSTDRGQETQYF.

This chain uses TRBV10-3 with TRBJ2-3; 7 bases match TRBD2. Germline values: CDR1 ENHRY, CDR2 SYGVKD. The CDR3 runs to 13 residues. V was pared by 10 bases and J by 0 bases, with 4 bases of the junction left unmatched. The CDR3: CASEAGSTDTQYF. In DNA, the CDR3 is TGTGCCAGCGAAGCGGGAAGCACAGATACGCAGTATTTT.

This chain uses TRBV5-6 with TRBJ2-5; a possible D gene is TRBD2 (5 bases). CDR3 length equals 14 residues. Trimming removed 3 bases from V and 4 bases from J, with 13 bases in between. The germline V gene has CDR1 SGHDT and CDR2 YYEEEE. This CDR3 is CASSSLLAGETQYF. CDR3 sequence (DNA): TGTGCCAGCAGCTCCTTGCTGGCGGGAGAGACCCAGTACTTC.

This clone has just one count. In DNA, the CDR3 is TGCGCCAGCAGCCCGACAGCTAACTATGGCTACACCTTC. Protein: CASSPTANYGYTF. The chain recombines TRBV5-1 with TRBJ1-2; a weak D match, TRBD1 (5 bases). CDR3 length: 13 residues. CDR1 is SGHRS and CDR2 is YFSETQ in the germline V gene. V lost 4 bases and J 0 bases, leaving 7 bases between the germline ends.

The rearrangement joins TRBV29-1 to TRBJ2-2, with 7 positions matching TRBD1. The CDR3 covers 13 residues. Germline CDR1 and CDR2: SQVTM and ANQGSEA. The V segment lost 5 bases and the J segment 4 bases; nucleotides outside the gene matches: 4. In DNA form, the CDR3 reads TGCAGCGTTAGACCAGGGGGCACCGGGGAGCTGTTTTTT. This gives the protein CSVRPGGTGELFF.

This chain links TRBV27 with TRBJ1-2; D possibly corresponds to TRBD1 (6 bases). From germline, CDR1 is MNHEY and CDR2 SMNVEV (reference sequence). The CDR3 consists of 13 residues. Deletions cut 8 bases from V and 2 bases from J, with 12 bases between. CDR3 bases: TGTGCCAGCGGTTGGACAGCCAACTATGGCTACACCTTC. It specifies CASGWTANYGYTF.

This chain links TRBV9 with TRBJ2-7; 9 bases agree with TRBD1. The junction had 6 bases not matched to a gene; V was cut back by 0 bases and J by 2 bases. CDR1 SGDLS and CDR2 YYNGEE come from the germline V gene. The CDR3 runs to 16 residues. The CDR3 sequence is CASSVEDRGLAYEQYF. In DNA form, the CDR3 reads TGTGCCAGCAGCGTAGAGGACAGGGGATTGGCCTACGAGCAGTACTTC. The full variable domain, its missing parts supplied by reference TRBV9 and TRBJ2-7, is DSGVTQTPKHLITATGQRVTLRCSPRSGDLSVYWYQQSLDQGLQFLIQYYNGEERAKGNILERFSAQQFPDLHSELNLSSLELGDSALYFCASSVEDRGLAYEQYFGPGTRLTVT.

The rearrangement links TRBV28 to TRBJ2-7, with a weak D call TRBD2 (5 bases). Trimming shortened V by 8 bases and J by 2 bases, and 19 bases separated the two germline ends. This CDR3 has 15 residues. Germline lookup yields CDR1 MDHEN and CDR2 SYDVKM. For the CDR3, the DNA is TGTGCCAGCGCCCACGCAAGCGCCGGGACCTACGAGCAGTACTTC. This encodes CASAHASAGTYEQYF. Supplemented by reference TRBV28 and TRBJ2-7, the full variable domain reads DVKVTQSSRYLVKRTGEKVFLECVQDMDHENMFWYRQDPGLGLRLIYFSYDVKMKEKGDIPEGYSVSREKKERFSLILESASTNQTSMYLCASAHASAGTYEQYFGPGTRLTVT.

The chain has TRBV30 and TRBJ1-3; D not certain. The ends were cut back, 4 bases at V and 0 bases at J, with 7 bases in the middle. Germline V CDR1 and CDR2: GTSNPN, SVGIG (reference sequence). The CDR3 totals 13 residues. The CDR3 DNA sequence: TGTGCCTGGAACCGAGGCTCTGGAAACACCATATATTTT. Residues: CAWNRGSGNTIYF.

The chain has TRBV14 and TRBJ2-5; the D is unclear. Germline V gene data show CDR1 as SGHDN and CDR2 as FVKESK. The CDR3 covers 13 residues. V was cut by 4 bases and J by 7 bases, with 13 bases left in between. The CDR3 bases are TGTGCCAGCAGCCCCTCCTACCCGGGGACCCAGTACTTC. Protein product: CASSPSYPGTQYF.

The chain has TRBV11-3 and TRBJ2-3, with D possibly TRBD2 on 6 matching bases. The CDR3 contains 15 residues. The V end was cut by 3 bases, the J end by 1 base, with 11 bases between. Germline loops: CDR1 SGHNT, CDR2 YENEEA. The CDR3 coding sequence is TGTGCCAGCAGCTTGTTTGAGCGGGGCACAGATACGCAGTATTTT. Translation gives CASSLFERGTDTQYF.

The CDR3 nucleotides read TGTGCCAGCAGCTTAGGAGGATTCAATCAGCCCCAGCATTTT. Translating gives CASSLGGFNQPQHF. The V and J genes are TRBV11-2 and TRBJ1-5; D gene uncertain. The V end was cut by 1 base, the J end by 3 bases, with 7 bases between. Germline-derived CDR1 and CDR2 are SGHAT and FQNNGV. CDR3 length: 14 residues.

The chain combines TRBV7-2 with TRBJ2-3; maybe TRBD2 (5 bases). CDR1 and CDR2 (germline): SGHTA, FQGNSA. V was clipped by 5 bases and J by 4 bases, with 16 bases between them. This CDR3 is 15 amino acids long. The CDR3 coding sequence is TGTGCCAGCAGCCTTAGCGCCGCAAGGCCAGATACGCAGTATTTT. Its protein is CASSLSAARPDTQYF.

The genes are TRBV2 and TRBJ2-7; 7 nucleotides match TRBD1. The length of the CDR3 is 13 residues. Trimming took 11 bases from V and 4 from J; bases not matched to a gene: 11. Germline CDR1 is SNHLY and CDR2 is FYNNEI. This CDR3 reads CAGVGTDSYEQYF. CDR3 nucleotide sequence: TGTGCCGGGGTGGGGACAGATAGTTACGAGCAGTACTTC.

The V and J genes are TRBV2 and TRBJ2-1, with TRBD1 matching 9 bases. The CDR3 extends over 16 amino acids. Trimming at V came to 7 bases and at J to 2 bases, leaving 9 bases not matched to a gene. Germline V gene sequence: CDR1 SNHLY, CDR2 FYNNEI. In DNA, the CDR3 is TGTGCCAGCACCTTTATAACAGGGGGCCCCTACAATGAGCAGTTCTTC. This sequence encodes CASTFITGGPYNEQFF. The full variable domain, with the rest looked up from reference TRBV2 and TRBJ2-1, is EPEVTQTPSHQVTQMGQEVILRCVPISNHLYFYWYRQILGQKVEFLVSFYNNEISEKSEIFDDQFSVERPDGSNFTLKIRSTKLEDSAMYFCASTFITGGPYNEQFFGPGTRLTVL.

V gene TRBV11-2 combines with J gene TRBJ1-5; the D gene is possibly TRBD1 (5 bases). V lost 5 bases and J 0 bases, leaving 14 bases between the germline ends. The length of the CDR3 is 16 residues. Germline loops: CDR1 SGHAT, CDR2 FQNNGV. The CDR3 nucleotides read TGTGCCAGCAGCCCAGGACATCCCTATAGCAATCAGCCCCAGCATTTT. Translated, it gives CASSPGHPYSNQPQHF.

The chain has TRBV9 and TRBJ2-2; TRBD2 matches at 7 bases. Germline V gene sequence: CDR1 SGDLS, CDR2 YYNGEE. The CDR3 contains 18 residues. V was pared by 0 bases and J by 8 bases, with 16 bases of the junction left unmatched. Here the CDR3 reads CASSVGASGGVLIGELFF. The CDR3 nucleotides read TGTGCCAGCAGCGTAGGGGCTAGCGGAGGGGTATTGATTGGGGAGCTGTTTTTT. The variable domain in full, completed from reference TRBV9 and TRBJ2-2, reads DSGVTQTPKHLITATGQRVTLRCSPRSGDLSVYWYQQSLDQGLQFLIQYYNGEERAKGNILERFSAQQFPDLHSELNLSSLELGDSALYFCASSVGASGGVLIGELFFGEGSRLTVL.

This chain connects TRBV6-1 to TRBJ2-5, with 8 bases fitting TRBD1. J was trimmed by 5 bases and V by 2 bases; bases with no gene match: 7. CDR3 length: 15 residues. Per the germline V gene, CDR1 is MNHNS and CDR2 is SASEGT. The CDR3 protein is CASSEQGAWRETQYF. The CDR3 DNA follows: TGTGCCAGCAGTGAACAGGGGGCATGGCGGGAGACCCAGTACTTC.

This chain uses TRBV19 with TRBJ2-3; 11 bases align to TRBD2. The CDR3 loop spans 16 amino acids. Germline V CDR1 and CDR2: LNHDA, SQIVND (reference sequence). Germline trimming cut 4 bases from V and 6 bases from J; bases unmatched to any gene: 9. The CDR3 loop is CASSTDSGRAFDTQYF. CDR3 nucleotide sequence: TGTGCCAGTAGTACCGATAGCGGGAGGGCCTTCGATACGCAGTATTTT.